The 9 T cell receptor beta chains below come from one sample, sequenced in a study of blood T cells in healthy people across ages. With a J-beta primer mix and a sample-barcoded 5' primer, a second PCR ran 7 to 11 cycles. Using its own MiXCR run on the 5' RACE reads, TCRdb lists one record per CDR3 protein. The table records about 930,000 distinct CDR3 sequences, approximately 32% of them present only once. The sample also formed part of further work on T cells of mothers and their children.

Material for sequencing was blood. The receptor source for this set is a woman in her forties in good health.

A note on this clonotype: One junction end disagrees with the germline gene, perhaps due to a read error. This chain joins TRBV7-9 and TRBJ1-2, with D tentatively TRBD1 (5 bases). CDR1 is SEHNR and CDR2 is FQNEAQ in the germline V gene (reference sequence). The CDR3 spans 14 residues. The CDR3 DNA is TGTGCCAGCAGCCATGCCGACAGACCCTATCGCTACACCTTC. Residues: CASSHADRPYRYTF.

The genes are TRBV5-1 and TRBJ1-5, with D perhaps matching TRBD1 (6 bases). The germline gives CDR1 SGHRS, CDR2 YFSETQ. This CDR3 has 15 residues. V gave up 0 bases and J gave up 4 bases, with 11 bases separating them. The CDR3 is CASSLEGHLNQPQHF. CDR3 in DNA: TGCGCCAGCAGCTTGGAGGGACACCTGAATCAGCCCCAGCATTTT.

This clonotype was counted a few times. The rearrangement links TRBV7-2 to TRBJ2-2; D gene unclear. The V end lost 3 bases, the J end lost 1 base, and 9 bases lay between the germline ends. CDR3 length: 15 amino acids. In germline, CDR1 is SGHTA, CDR2 FQGNSA. The CDR3 spells CASSLGYQNTGELFF. CDR3 DNA sequence: TGTGCCAGCAGCTTGGGCTATCAGAACACCGGGGAGCTGTTTTTT.

In the case of this clonotype: This clone may be a read error of a much larger clone one base away. The CDR3 sequence: CASSLEVASTDTQYF. The CDR3 coding sequence is TGTGCCAGCAGCTTGGAAGTAGCCAGCACAGATACGCAGTATTTT. The chain carries TRBV5-5 and TRBJ2-3, with D unresolved. The V end was cut by 0 bases, the J end by 0 bases, with 8 bases between. Germline CDR1 is SGHKS and CDR2 is YYEKEE (reference sequence). The CDR3 has 15 amino acids.

This clonotype was seen more than once but under ten times. Germline and junction disagree at one end, which may indicate a read error. The V and J genes are TRBV20-1 and TRBJ1-2, with TRBD1 identical over 9 bases. This CDR3 contains 18 residues. Germline lookup yields CDR1 DFQATT and CDR2 SNEGSKA (reference sequence). CDR3 residues: CSAKTTGAGTGKNCGYTF. The CDR3, as DNA: TGCAGTGCGAAGACGACGGGAGCCGGGACAGGGAAAAACTGTGGCTACACCTTC.

This clonotype was seen more than once but under ten times. The chain joins TRBV5-1 to TRBJ1-4, with TRBD1 matching 8 bases. The junction had 9 bases not matched to a gene; V was cut back by 3 bases and J by 8 bases. This CDR3 has 15 residues. CDR1 and CDR2 (germline): SGHRS, YFSETQ. The CDR3 spells CASSYGQGRGEKLFF. CDR3 nucleotides: TGCGCCAGCAGCTATGGACAGGGAAGGGGAGAAAAACTGTTTTTT.

The chain carries TRBV27 and TRBJ2-7; TRBD2 matches 8 bases. The end of the DNA aligns better with TRBJ2-5, so the J call may be wrong. From germline, CDR1 is MNHEY and CDR2 SMNVEV (reference sequence). CDR3 length: 15 amino acids. The CDR3 loop reads CASGTTGLVTETQYF. The CDR3 region has the DNA TGTGCCAGCGGAACGACGGGACTAGTAACGGAGACCCAGTACTTC.

This clonotype was observed at least ten times. V usage is TRBV9 and J usage is TRBJ2-7; 12 bases agree with TRBD1. The CDR3 is 15 amino acids. V shed 3 bases, J shed 4 bases, and the junction held 5 bases outside the gene matches. From germline, CDR1 is SGDLS and CDR2 YYNGEE. The CDR3 protein is CASSDGTGGGYEQYF. Written as DNA, the CDR3 is TGTGCCAGCAGCGATGGGACAGGGGGCGGATACGAGCAGTACTTC.

As to this clonotype: Possible read error: a much larger clone is one base away. V is TRBV5-1 and J is TRBJ1-2; D gene ambiguous. The germline CDR1 and CDR2 sequences are SGHRS and YFSETQ. There are 11 residues in the CDR3. The CDR3 DNA reads as TGCGCCGGCAGAGAGGCCTATGGCTACACCTTC. Its translation is CAGREAYGYTF.